Sequencing of this T cell receptor beta chain was carried out in a study of Ad26.COV2.S vaccination and SARS-CoV-2 variants. The method was immunoSEQ multiplex PCR; TCRdb's version includes in-frame clones alone and lacks a portion of them. The sample includes some 390,000 clones, more than 85% of them seen just once. This clone was counted many times. Sample treatment: roughly 19 received Ad26.COV2.S at low or high dose, single or two shots; about 5 received placebo; per-sample allocation not given. Collection of samples fell on day 63 after the first vaccine or placebo injection. The sequence was obtained from a person aged 18-60 years who received the Ad26.COV2.S COVID-19 vaccine or a placebo. Sequencing used peripheral blood, obtained in a trial of Ad26.COV2.S vaccine versus placebo.

This CDR3 is CASSPGTGVNQPQHF. The DNA of the CDR3 is TGCGCCAGCAGCCCGGGGACAGGGGTCAATCAGCCCCAGCATTTT. J is TRBJ1-5 and V is TRBV4-1, with TRBD1 matching over 10 bases. CDR3 length: 15 residues. Losses at the gene ends were 4 bases for V and 3 bases for J; bases not matched to a gene: 3. CDR1 and CDR2 (germline): MGHRA, YSYEKL.